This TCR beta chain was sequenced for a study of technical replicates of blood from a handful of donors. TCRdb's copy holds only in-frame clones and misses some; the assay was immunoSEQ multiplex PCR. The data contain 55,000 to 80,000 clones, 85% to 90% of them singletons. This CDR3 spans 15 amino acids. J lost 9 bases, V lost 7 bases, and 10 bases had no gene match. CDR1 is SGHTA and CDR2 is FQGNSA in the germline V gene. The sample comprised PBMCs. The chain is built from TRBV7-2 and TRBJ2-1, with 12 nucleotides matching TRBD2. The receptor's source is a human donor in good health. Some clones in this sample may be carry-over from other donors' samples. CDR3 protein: CASIETSGRTSEQFF. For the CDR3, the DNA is TGTGCCAGCATCGAGACTAGCGGGAGAACCAGTGAGCAGTTCTTC.